The sample holds one count of the clone carrying this TCR beta chain. What it binds is unknown. Sequencing used immunoSEQ multiplex PCR; TCRdb keeps in-frame clones, though not all of them. The table records about 85,000 clones, under 95% of them present only once. This entry is derived from a study of graft-versus-host responses after intestinal transplantation. Study-level information: Each transplant was multivisceral, liver-intestinal, or isolated intestinal. All recipients were given anti-thymocyte globulin induction, and tacrolimus and steroids were then administered for around three years.

Study results and caveats: Ileal or blood samples showed some GvH clones first, and such clones were also found in recipient marrow. When patients had graft-donor T cell macrochimerism, their allografts held high graft-versus-host to host-versus-graft clonal ratios.

Germline V gene data show CDR1 as SGHKS and CDR2 as YYEKEE (reference sequence). CDR3 length: 16 amino acids. V shed 3 bases, J shed 2 bases, and the junction held 8 bases outside the gene matches. This sequence was found in a human donor who was the organ donor for an intestinal transplant. V is TRBV5-5 and J is TRBJ1-1, with TRBD1 matching 9 bases. The material sequenced was unstimulated CD8+ T cells sorted from spleen or lymph node cells, taken before transplant. The chain's CDR3 is CASSSGQGIINTEAFF. In nucleotides, the CDR3 is TGTGCCAGCAGCTCTGGACAGGGGATTATAAACACTGAAGCTTTCTTT.